This T cell receptor beta chain was documented in a study of cytomegalovirus exposure and HLA in healthy donors (TCRdb year 2017). About the full investigation: According to an earlier analysis of a few hundred of the donors, 150 million to 200 million T cells yielded roughly 110 million unique TCR beta sequences and 276 Gb of sequence data. In an earlier analysis of 500 to 650 of the donors, high-throughput TCR beta sequencing was used to judge whether each TCR beta V gene segment behaved as functional or pseudogenic. Of the roughly 420 genotyped donors, approximately 80% were placed in the genetic ancestry cluster associated with self-reported Caucasian donors. To predict cytomegalovirus infection status, the study combined high-throughput TCR immunosequencing, statistical association of individual TCRs with disease status, and machine learning. The number of donors typed differed by locus, with about 629-630 for A, B, C, DRB1 and DQB1, roughly 520 for DQA1, about 610 for DPA1, and under 490 for DPB1. Donor age, sex, ethnicity and CMV serostatus were compiled alongside the repertoire data. HLA typing included class I and class II loci at four-digit resolution. Genome-wide SNP genotypes for about 55% of the roughly 670 donors were used in a later genetic analysis, which treated that subset as a discovery cohort. The study profiled the T cell repertoires of around 700 subjects by immunosequencing and related them to cytomegalovirus serostatus. Among about 360 genotyped donors of the cohort, an average of roughly 240,000 unique TCR beta nucleotide sequences were sequenced per donor, around 18% of them non-productive. A handful of DR-DQ haplotypes were treated as single units for association and clustering because of strong linkage in the cohort. Every discovery cohort repertoire had been produced on one sequencing platform. A later analysis re-examined previously published TCR beta repertoires from more than 650 donors and added high-resolution HLA genotyping to investigate patterns of TCR occurrence. About 280 gigabases of sequencing data and roughly 90 million unique TCR sequences were included in an early release covering roughly 700 HLA-typed donors. Rather than using new phenotypic data, the later analysis identified candidate immune exposures from TCR beta sequences and from how often those sequences occurred across donors. The study aimed to test whether signatures of past pathogen exposure could be identified by cataloging public T cell receptors. Along with the approximately 670-subject first cohort, a separate validation cohort of over a hundred different subjects was used. Paper-wide results and their limitations: According to a later analysis, parvovirus B19, influenza, CMV and Epstein-Barr virus appeared linked to several top co-occurrence clusters. Because the 87-base-pair reads could not distinguish some IMGT-functional V segments, including TRBV6-2 and TRBV6-3, those segments were excluded. In the study, approximately 150 TCR beta chains were listed as associated with cytomegalovirus. Because HLA typing was unavailable for some donors at each locus, only the typed subset was used in association tests. An earlier analysis of approximately 540 of the donors showed that most TCR beta V segments appeared in productive rearrangements either about 87% or about 30% of the time, which broadly matched IMGT annotations. A later genetic analysis associated a missense DCLRE1C variant with V-gene and J-gene trimming of TCR beta chains, and an independent cohort replicated the association. Linkage disequilibrium might explain the correlated functional status among segregating V segments, but an unknown experimental factor could not be excluded. The authors suggested that the approach could potentially be generalized to other disease states and immunological phenotypes. In this cohort, only TCR beta chains were sequenced, and detectable features were limited by the absence of alpha or paired-chain data. Presence/absence analyses assumed roughly uniform sequencing depth across donors, an assumption that may not hold. The only immune exposure information available for the cohort was CMV serostatus. Assigning TCR associations to individual alleles was difficult when HLA alleles, especially DR and DQ, strongly co-occurred. In a later analysis, some 18,000 TCR beta sequences were associated with specific HLA alleles at a false discovery rate of 0.05. A further reported finding was that TCR beta sequences accurately predicted the HLA-A and HLA-B alleles for most subjects in the first cohort. In a later genetic analysis, fewer N-insertions in productive TCRs were reported among donors in an Asian-associated ancestry cluster than the roughly 700-donor mean. While some public TCRs were present in many individuals, most TCR sequences turned up only very rarely across donors. A later analysis found that most CMV-associated TCR beta chains appeared HLA-restricted, with HLA associations seemingly driven largely by CMV exposure. A few of the identified cytomegalovirus-associated TCR beta chains were confirmed in vitro to be specific for cytomegalovirus antigens. In a later analysis, HLA-associated TCR beta chains showed more clonal expansion and lower generation probabilities than non-associated chains that were equally common. In a later analysis, TCR association rates were found to vary across HLA loci, with the most associated TCRs seen for DRB1 alleles and the fewest for HLA-C alleles. A cluster of highly shared sequence variants was judged likely to be a technical artifact of the sequencing pipeline. Because counts were too low, about 18 rarely observed V segments, including chromosome 9 orphons, were excluded from the earlier analysis of 587 of the donors. The classifier was reported to diagnose cytomegalovirus status with high specificity and sensitivity in both the original cohort and the validation cohort.

V is cut by 4 bases and J by 3 bases, and the space between the germline ends is 14 bases. CDR1 is given as SGHDT and CDR2 as YYEEEE, both from the germline V gene. CDR3 length: 14 amino acids, cysteine to phenylalanine. Only the CDR3 DNA is retained, 42 bases long and in frame from the first base. This clone was counted between two and nine times. What antigen it recognizes has not been identified. Base qualities are not at hand, and no much larger clone is one base apart. The cohort was made up of roughly 670 healthy bone marrow donors. All cohort members were sampled while nominally healthy, although unrecorded immune exposures were likely present. The donor was CMV seronegative and was included in the group of hundreds of seronegative cohort members. A peripheral blood sample was collected from each donor, and TCR beta sequencing was performed on peripheral blood mononuclear cells. The Qiagen DNeasy Blood Extraction Kit was used to extract genomic DNA from the blood cell samples.

The library relied on the immunoSEQ multiplex PCR assay. For the multiplex PCR, a mixture combining 60 forward primers for TCR Vbeta segments and 13 reverse primers for TCR Jbeta segments was used. The CDR3 region of rearranged TCR beta genes was amplified from genomic DNA with a multiplex PCR assay. On the Illumina HiSeq System, the amplified TCR beta libraries were sequenced as 87-base-pair reads. Turning to the authors' computational methods: A later analysis tallied tens of millions of unique TCR beta chains across the 610 or so repertoires, and some 12 million of those chains were shared by two or more donors. Raw reads were error-corrected and collapsed into unique sequences by a nearest-neighbor algorithm in which closely related sequences were merged to remove PCR and sequencing errors. To assign V, D and J gene segments, CDR3 sequences were aligned to IMGT reference sequences. For a sequence to be retained, at least a six-nucleotide match to both a V gene segment and a J gene segment was required. A rearrangement was called productive if the CDR3 had no stop codons and remained in frame with V and J, and every other rearrangement was called non-productive. Following IMGT convention, CDR3 was defined as the stretch from the second conserved V-encoded cysteine up to the conserved J-encoded phenylalanine. Sequences without an unambiguous match to a single V gene segment were excluded from the earlier analysis of over 500 of the donors. An earlier analysis of a few hundred of the donors classified V segments as functional when productive rearrangements were above 56.7% and as segregating when the standard deviation between donors was above 5%. A statistical classification framework was developed to diagnose cytomegalovirus status using the catalog of TCR beta chain sequences. In a later analysis, V and J genes were assigned by comparing TCR nucleotide sequences against IMGT/GENE-DB human TR gene sequences. A later analysis assigned CDR3 sequences and most-parsimonious VDJ recombination scenarios with the TCRdist pipeline. A later analysis defined each TCR beta chain by its CDR3 amino acid sequence plus V-gene family, and excluded reads lacking a unique V-gene family. As a way to deal with suspected cross-contamination and a sequencing artifact, a later analysis dropped 592 nucleotide sequences that were highly shared and had low generation probability. A later analysis calculated a clonal expansion index for each public chain from normalized within-repertoire ranks of inferred template counts. In a later analysis, generation probabilities were computed using a VDJ recombination model fitted to out-of-frame rearrangements, and the results were checked against IGoR. In a later analysis, TCR-TCR, TCR-HLA and TCR-CMV co-occurrence was scored with hypergeometric tests, and a repertoire-size bias correction was applied to TCR pairs. A later analysis estimated false discovery rates by permuting HLA or CMV assignments 20 times. In a later analysis, co-occurring TCRs were grouped with DBSCAN, and TCRdist sequence similarity was added when clustering was performed within HLA-allele-positive subsets. Repertoires with fewer than 30,000 or more than 120,000 public chains, plus five repertoires with anomalous nucleotide sharing, were excluded from co-occurrence clustering. What TCRdb holds here is the immuneACCESS table cut down to in-frame rearrangements. Part of the clones is not present; checked against another copy, under half of the missing clones reflect an unresolved V gene, and the others are unexplained. Clonal size and the V and J genes are those of that table, whereas D and trimming came from the DNA. For this sample the table gives 120,000 or so clones, of which 15% were detected only once. Of the sample, 1.9% is held by the ten largest clones.

The V and J genes are TRBV5-6 and TRBJ2-7; no D gene can be assigned with confidence. The receptor's source is a woman aged 18-29 years in good health and CMV-seronegative. Sequenced material: PBMCs. The CDR3 here reads CASSLPDTYYEQYF. The nucleotides read TGTGCCAGCAGCCTCCCAGACACTTACTACGAGCAGTACTTC.